This entry describes one TCR beta chain. No antigen is known for it. This sample is drawn from a study of cytomegalovirus exposure and HLA in healthy donors. The overall study: Early released data comprised tens of millions of unique TCRs from HLA-typed donors. General study results and limits: Trimming of TCR beta V- and J-genes showed a link, identified in a later analysis, to a missense DCLRE1C variant. Segments of the TCR beta V type were, in most cases, productive about 87% or about 30% of the time in an earlier analysis. CMV serostatus stood as the only immune exposure information on hand.

The PCR used 60 Vbeta and 13 Jbeta primers. Profiled with immunoSEQ multiplex PCR; TCRdb holds only in-frame clones, not every one. Of 90,000 to 120,000 clones in the sample, around 80% were seen once. The CDR3 length is 16 residues. The germline V gene encodes CDR1 LNHDA and CDR2 SQIVND (reference sequence). V shed 6 bases, J shed 4 bases, and the junction held 13 bases outside the gene matches. This sequence originates from a male donor in good health and CMV-seropositive. The sample comprised PBMCs. This sequence joins TRBV19 and TRBJ1-2; 8 bases line up with TRBD1. The CDR3 region is CASSHARGLFGYGYTF. The CDR3 bases are TGTGCCAGTAGCCATGCCAGGGGGCTCTTCGGCTATGGCTACACCTTC.